The 22 T cell receptor beta chains below all came from one sample that was sequenced in a study of tissue T cells after allogeneic stem cell transplantation (dated by TCRdb to between 2021 and 2024). Library preparation used the immunoSEQ multiplex PCR assay. The immuneACCESS repertoire file appears here via TCRdb, limited to in-frame rearrangements. These files lack a portion of the clones; in checked studies, under half of the deficit traces to unresolved V genes, and the cause of the others is not known. In all, the sample holds roughly 21,000 clones, and more than 65% of those were seen once. The ten largest clones represent 0.41% of the sample. The material sequenced was blood. These receptors originate from a female BALB/c mouse in good health. The MHC haplotype of this strain is H2-d.

Concerning this clone: Gene names are the mouse ones. The read terminates 1 residue before the CDR3 end, so the remaining end is supplied by the germline J gene. The J gene is TRBJ2-1, the V gene TRBV19; 13 nucleotides match TRBD2. CDR1 is FNHDT, CDR2 SITEND, per germline (reference sequence). The CDR3 has 15 residues. The V segment lost 4 bases and the J segment 7 bases; nucleotides outside the gene matches: 5. CDR3 DNA (partial): TGTGCCAGCAGTCGGACTGGGGGGGCGCGAGCTGAGCAGTTC. Protein sequence: CASSRTGGARAEQF. The entire CDR3 protein is CASSRTGGARAEQFF.

Concerning this clone: Gene names and germline match the mouse. The read falls 1 residue short of the CDR3 end, and the missing part is taken from the germline J gene. This sequence joins TRBV13-3 and TRBJ2-3; 13 nucleotides agree with TRBD2. There are 18 residues in the CDR3. V lost 0 bases, J lost 0 bases, and 4 bases stayed unmatched. Germline CDR1 NNHDY, CDR2 SYVADS. The part of the CDR3 DNA that was read is TGTGCCAGCAGTGATGAGGGGACTGGGGGGGTTAGTGCAGAAACGCTGTAT. Translation gives CASSDEGTGGVSAETLY. The entire CDR3 is CASSDEGTGGVSAETLYF.

This clone was seen only a few times. Gene names denote mouse genes. The read comes to an end 1 residue before the CDR3 does, leaving the germline J gene to fill in the end. V gene TRBV14 combines with J gene TRBJ2-7; TRBD1 is a possible D gene (6 bases). The CDR3 has 13 residues. Germline CDR1 reads SGHDT; CDR2 reads FRDEAV. The V gene lost 2 bases and the J gene lost 3 bases, with 9 bases spanning the gap. The CDR3 DNA, read in part, is TGTGCCAGCAGTTTTGGGACACTCTATGAACAGTAC. Its protein product is CASSFGTLYEQY. The CDR3 in its entirety is CASSFGTLYEQYF.

In regard to this clone: The gene symbols are mouse symbols. The missing CDR3 end, 1 residue past where the read stops, is filled in from the germline J gene. V is TRBV15 and J is TRBJ2-3; 12 bases map to TRBD2. V was pared by 5 bases and J by 8 bases, with 5 bases of the junction left unmatched. The CDR3 length is 14 residues. Germline assignment: CDR1 SGHND and CDR2 FRSKSL. CDR3: CASSRTGGDGTLYF. Incomplete CDR3 DNA: TGTGCCAGCAGTCGGACTGGGGGGGACGGAACGCTGTAT.

In the case of this clone: The listed genes are named as in mouse. The read ends 1 residue shy of where the CDR3 ends; the end is completed using the germline J gene. V usage is TRBV19 and J usage is TRBJ1-3, with D possibly matching TRBD1 (6 bases). The germline gives CDR1 FNHDT, CDR2 SITEND (reference sequence). The ends were cut back, 3 bases at V and 0 bases at J, with 16 bases in the middle. The CDR3 covers 17 residues. CDR3 in amino acids: CASSSHFRDNSGNTLYF. The part of the CDR3 DNA that was read is TGTGCCAGCAGTAGTCATTTTCGGGACAATTCTGGAAATACGCTCTAT.

In its sample, this clone was seen once. The gene symbols are mouse symbols. The read ends 1 residue before the CDR3 terminus; that terminus is restored from the germline J gene. The rearrangement uses TRBV4 and TRBJ2-5, with TRBD1 as a possible D gene (6 bases). The germline V gene encodes CDR1 LGHDT and CDR2 YNNKQL (reference sequence). The CDR3 contains 15 residues. Trimming shortened V by 4 bases and J by 0 bases, and 11 bases separated the two germline ends. The CDR3 DNA, read in part, is TGTGCCAGCAGCTCCTGGGACAATAACCAAGACACCCAGTAC. It translates to CASSSWDNNQDTQY. The entire CDR3 protein reads CASSSWDNNQDTQYF.

Points on this clone: Gene and germline names: mouse. The sequenced fragment ends 1 residue before the CDR3 boundary, so the rest is inferred from the germline J gene. The V and J genes are TRBV5 and TRBJ2-5, with 10 positions matching TRBD2. This CDR3 is built from 14 residues. The junction had 3 bases not matched to a gene; V was cut back by 4 bases and J by 5 bases. Germline V gene sequence: CDR1 LGHNA, CDR2 YNLKQL (reference sequence). The DNA read from the CDR3 is TGTGCCAGCAGCCCCCGGGACTGGGGAGACACCCAGTAC. Translation gives CASSPRDWGDTQY. The full CDR3 sequence reads CASSPRDWGDTQYF.

The sample holds a few counts of this clone. These gene names are mouse names. The read falls 1 residue short of the CDR3 end, and the missing part is taken from the germline J gene. The chain employs TRBV13-3 and TRBJ2-7; no reliable D call. This CDR3 region has 13 residues. Germline CDR1 NNHDY, CDR2 SYVADS. The ends were cut back, 4 bases at V and 0 bases at J, with 8 bases in the middle. The CDR3 bases that were read are TGTGCCAGCAGTAGACAAAGCTCCTATGAACAGTAC. It codes for CASSRQSSYEQY. The entire CDR3 protein is CASSRQSSYEQYF.

This clone was recorded a few times. Gene names are mouse gene names. Read sequence stops 1 residue before the CDR3 end, and the germline J gene provides the missing end. The V call is TRBV13-3, the J call TRBJ1-4; possibly TRBD1 for D (6 bases). Deletions cut 5 bases from V and 0 bases from J, with 8 bases between. Germline CDR1 and CDR2: NNHDY and SYVADS. The CDR3 consists of 14 residues. The sequenced CDR3 bases are TGTGCCAGCAGAACAGGGATTTCCAACGAAAGATTATTT. It codes for CASRTGISNERLF. The CDR3 in its entirety is CASRTGISNERLFF.

In the case of this clone: Here the gene names and germline are mouse. The part of the CDR3 DNA that was read is TGTGCCAGCAGCCAAGACCCCGCCTCCAACGAAAGATTATTT. Encoded protein: CASSQDPASNERLF. The CDR3 reads in full as CASSQDPASNERLFF. This chain connects TRBV2 to TRBJ1-4; D not resolved. The sequence runs out 1 residue before the end of the CDR3; the remainder is reconstructed from the germline J gene. V was cut by 0 bases and J by 2 bases, with 7 bases left in between. The CDR3 consists of 15 residues. Per germline, CDR1 LGHNA and CDR2 YSYQKL.

This clone occurred once. Germline and genes: mouse. The read falls 1 residue short of the CDR3 end, and the missing part is taken from the germline J gene. V and J are TRBV19 and TRBJ1-1; TRBD1 might be the D (5 bases). V was cut by 4 bases and J by 4 bases, with 11 bases left in between. The CDR3 is 13 amino acids. Looked up from germline, CDR1 is FNHDT and CDR2 is SITEND (reference sequence). The CDR3 bases that were read are TGTGCCAGCAGTCCGGGCGGGGGCACAGAAGTCTTC. Encoded protein: CASSPGGGTEVF. The whole CDR3 protein is CASSPGGGTEVFF.

There are a few counts of this clone. The gene symbols are mouse symbols. Read data end 1 residue before the CDR3 end; the end is taken from the germline J gene. The chain carries TRBV5 and TRBJ2-7; 11 nucleotides agree with TRBD2. V was clipped by 1 base and J by 6 bases; unmatched bases: 2. The germline CDR1 and CDR2 sequences are LGHNA and YNLKQL (reference sequence). CDR3 length: 14 residues. The DNA read from the CDR3 is TGTGCCAGCAGCCAAGGGACTGGGGGGTTTGAACAGTAC. Its protein product is CASSQGTGGFEQY. The whole CDR3 is CASSQGTGGFEQYF.

This clone was detected once. Gene names are the mouse ones. The read halts 1 residue ahead of the CDR3 end, with the missing end drawn from the germline J gene. The chain has TRBV1 and TRBJ2-4, with 8 positions matching TRBD2. Germline-derived CDR1 and CDR2 are NSQYPW and LRSPGD (reference sequence). The trim removed 3 bases at V and 0 bases at J, leaving 5 bases unmatched. This CDR3 is 16 amino acids long. Incomplete CDR3 DNA: TGCACCTGCAGTGCCCTGGGGGGCCTTAGTCAAAACACCTTGTAC. Protein sequence: CTCSALGGLSQNTLY. Given in full, the CDR3 is CTCSALGGLSQNTLYF.

In regard to this clone: Here the gene names and germline are mouse. The CDR3 end lies 1 residue beyond the end of the read and is filled in from the germline J gene. The rearrangement joins TRBV2 to TRBJ2-3, with TRBD1 identical over 7 bases. In germline, CDR1 is LGHNA, CDR2 YSYQKL. V lost 2 bases and J lost 2; bases outside the gene matches: 4. The CDR3 loop spans 15 amino acids. CDR3 protein: CASSQTGTVAETLYF. CDR3 DNA, as far as it was read: TGTGCCAGCAGCCAAACCGGGACAGTTGCAGAAACGCTGTAT.

As to this clone: Gene names are mouse gene names. The CDR3 end is not reached by the read, which stops 1 residue before it; the germline J gene fills it in. The chain employs TRBV13-2 and TRBJ2-5; TRBD2 might be the D (5 bases). Trimming removed 3 bases at V and 6 bases at J, with 11 bases between. Germline lookup yields CDR1 NNHNN and CDR2 SYGAGS (reference sequence). The length of the CDR3 is 13 residues. Incomplete CDR3 DNA: TGTGCCAGCGGTGTTGTGGGGTGGGACACCCAGTAC. Protein product: CASGVVGWDTQY. The complete CDR3 reads CASGVVGWDTQYF.

Remarks on this clone: Gene labels here are mouse ones. Incomplete CDR3 DNA: TGTGCTAGCAGTCCGGGACAGGGAGGGACAGAAGTCTTC. It yields the protein CASSPGQGGTEVF. The full-length CDR3 reads as CASSPGQGGTEVFF. V gene TRBV29 combines with J gene TRBJ1-1; 9 bases match TRBD1. The read gets to within 1 residue of the CDR3 end, and the germline J gene fills in the rest. This CDR3 spans 14 amino acids. Germline-derived CDR1 and CDR2 are MSHET and SYDVDS. The junction had 6 bases not matched to a gene; V was cut back by 5 bases and J by 5 bases.

Note on this clone: The listed genes are named as in mouse. The read gets to within 1 residue of the CDR3 end, and the germline J gene fills in the rest. This sequence joins TRBV31 and TRBJ1-4; maybe TRBD1 (5 bases). CDR3 length: 14 amino acids. Germline CDR1 reads GKSSPN; CDR2 reads SITVG. Between the trimmed V and J ends, which lost 0 bases and 7 bases, there was a span of 12 bases. CDR3 amino acids: CAWSLGAGPERLFF. The CDR3 bases that were read are TGTGCCTGGAGTCTCGGGGCAGGGCCCGAAAGATTATTT.

Concerning this clone itself: The gene names given are mouse names. The CDR3 end falls 1 residue outside the read, so it is completed with the germline J gene. The genes are TRBV13-3 and TRBJ2-7; TRBD2 matches at 9 bases. Germline V gene sequence: CDR1 NNHDY, CDR2 SYVADS. There are 15 residues in the CDR3. Unmatched junction bases numbered 6, after V lost 5 bases and J lost 0 bases. The CDR3 region is CASRRTGESSYEQYF. The covered CDR3 bases are TGTGCCAGCAGAAGGACTGGGGAGAGCTCCTATGAACAGTAC.

In regard to this clone: The gene names given are mouse names. The CDR3 goes on 1 residue after the read ends, and that part is filled in from the germline J gene. V gene TRBV13-1 combines with J gene TRBJ1-1, with D possibly being TRBD1 (5 bases). The CDR3 has 13 amino acids. V lost 2 bases, J lost 4 bases, and 9 bases lay in between. The germline CDR1 and CDR2 sequences are NSHNY and SYGAGN. CDR3 residues: CASSDEDSTEVFF. The sequenced CDR3 bases are TGTGCCAGCAGTGACGAAGACAGCACAGAAGTCTTC.

Points on this clone: The gene names given are mouse names. The CDR3 goes on 1 residue after the read ends, and that part is filled in from the germline J gene. The chain carries TRBV2 and TRBJ1-4; TRBD1 might be the D (5 bases). The V gene lost 2 bases and the J gene lost 0 bases, with 7 bases spanning the gap. CDR3 length: 15 amino acids. Per germline, CDR1 LGHNA and CDR2 YSYQKL. The covered CDR3 bases are TGTGCCAGCAGCCAACAGGGAATTTCCAACGAAAGATTATTT. Its protein is CASSQQGISNERLF. The whole CDR3 reads CASSQQGISNERLFF.

In regard to this clone: Gene names and germline match the mouse. Coverage ceases 1 residue before the CDR3 finishes, and the germline J gene fills in the end. The chain joins TRBV20 to TRBJ1-3; D remains unclear. The CDR3 is 13 residues long. Germline CDR1 is GFQATS and CDR2 is STVNSAI. V lost 5 bases to trimming and J lost 0 bases, with 8 bases between them. The CDR3 spells CGASTLSGNTLYF. CDR3 bases read: TGTGGTGCTTCGACACTTTCTGGAAATACGCTCTAT.

A remark on this clone: Gene names refer to mouse genes. The read comes to an end 1 residue before the CDR3 does, leaving the germline J gene to fill in the end. The V and J genes are TRBV20 and TRBJ1-1, with 8 bases that match TRBD1. CDR1 and CDR2 from the germline V gene are GFQATS and STVNSAI. This CDR3 region has 14 residues. The ends lost 5 bases at V and 1 base at J; junction bases unmatched: 6. CDR3 DNA, as far as it was read: TGTGGTGCTGGACAGGGCGTGAGGAACACAGAAGTCTTC. Amino acids: CGAGQGVRNTEVF. The CDR3 reads in full as CGAGQGVRNTEVFF.